A single sample is the source of the 24 T cell receptor beta chains below, sequenced in a study of T-cell reconstitution after alpha-beta-depleted transplantation in children. Unique molecular identifiers were built into the TCRbeta library. TCRdb re-analysed the PCR reads in MiXCR, keeping a single row per CDR3 protein. The sample consists of over 450,000 distinct CDR3 sequences, roughly 10% of them appearing once. Sequenced here: PBMCs, sampled before TCRalphabeta/CD19-depleted stem cell transplant. These receptor sequences come from a child aged 2 to 10 with inherited bone marrow failure, due to receive a stem cell transplant.

The table lists this clonotype with a few counts. The V gene is TRBV20-1, the J gene TRBJ2-2; perhaps TRBD2 as D (5 bases). Per the germline V gene, CDR1 is DFQATT and CDR2 is SNEGSKA (reference sequence). V was cut by 4 bases and J by 1 base, with 16 bases left in between. The CDR3 contains 16 residues. CDR3 sequence (DNA): TGCAGTGCTACCACAGTGCGGGCACTGAACACCGGGGAGCTGTTTTTT. Encoded protein: CSATTVRALNTGELFF.

This clonotype was picked up a small number of times. The chain employs TRBV5-4 and TRBJ2-3, with D unresolved. V was pared by 0 bases and J by 4 bases, with 6 bases between. This CDR3 is 13 amino acids long. CDR1 and CDR2 (germline): SGHNT, YYREEE (reference sequence). This chain's CDR3 is CASSLGTSDTQYF. CDR3 coding DNA: TGTGCCAGCAGCTTGGGGACCTCAGATACGCAGTATTTT.

The chain joins TRBV19 to TRBJ2-2; 9 bases are shared with TRBD2. J lost 1 base, V lost 5 bases, and 8 bases had no gene match. In germline, CDR1 is LNHDA, CDR2 SQIVND (reference sequence). The CDR3 is 17 amino acids. The CDR3 reads CASSSQGLAVNTGELFF. In nucleotides, the CDR3 is TGTGCCAGTAGTTCCCAGGGACTAGCCGTGAACACCGGGGAGCTGTTTTTT.

This clonotype has a count of ten or more. The rearrangement uses TRBV6-5 and TRBJ2-3; no clear D. CDR1 is MNHEY, CDR2 SVGAGI, per germline. The V end lost 6 bases, the J end lost 0 bases, and 13 bases lay between the germline ends. The CDR3 loop spans 15 amino acids. The CDR3 coding sequence is TGTGCCAGCAGACCCCCCCGTGTGAGCACAGATACGCAGTATTTT. Translation: CASRPPRVSTDTQYF.

This clonotype was recorded a few times. J is TRBJ1-2 and V is TRBV4-1; D possibly corresponds to TRBD1 (5 bases). V was trimmed by 2 bases and J by 2 bases, leaving 18 bases between them. The CDR3 runs to 17 residues. The germline V gene encodes CDR1 MGHRA and CDR2 YSYEKL. The CDR3 DNA reads TGCGCCAGCAGCCAATTCCCTTTAGGGACGGTGAACTATGGCTACACCTTC. The encoded protein is CASSQFPLGTVNYGYTF.

Only a few counts were recorded for this clonotype. The chain is built from TRBV4-3 and TRBJ1-2; D gene uncertain. The CDR3 consists of 15 residues. Between the trimmed V and J ends, which lost 6 bases and 2 bases, there was a span of 16 bases. Germline CDR1 is LGHNA and CDR2 is YSLEER. As DNA, the CDR3 is TGCGCCAGCAGTTTCGGGCCCATCCTGAACTATGGCTACACCTTC. Translated, it gives CASSFGPILNYGYTF.

This clonotype was found many times. The chain employs TRBV7-9 and TRBJ1-6; unclear D gene. Trimming took off 5 bases at V and 7 bases at J, with 6 bases between the two ends. Germline values: CDR1 SEHNR, CDR2 FQNEAQ (reference sequence). This CDR3 is built from 12 residues. The CDR3 is CASSPTNSPLHF. The CDR3 coding sequence is TGTGCCAGCAGCCCGACCAATTCACCCCTCCACTTT. Full variable domain (rest looked up from reference TRBV7-9 and TRBJ1-6): DTGVSQNPRHKITKRGQNVTFRCDPISEHNRLYWYRQTLGQGPEFLTYFQNEAQLEKSRLLSDRFSAERPKGSFSTLEIQRTEQGDSAMYLCASSPTNSPLHFGNGTRLTVT.

The chain links TRBV19 to TRBJ2-2; D possibly corresponds to TRBD1 (7 bases). The CDR3 is 13 amino acids. V dropped 5 bases and J dropped 10 bases, with 14 bases sitting between them. The germline gives CDR1 LNHDA, CDR2 SQIVND (reference sequence). CDR3 bases: TGTGCCAGTAGTGCCAGGGGGGAGGTGGAGCTGTTTTTT. It is translated as CASSARGEVELFF.

This rearrangement joins TRBV18 to TRBJ2-7; 13 bases are shared with TRBD2. The V and J ends lost 6 bases and 10 bases, in that order; junction bases with no gene match: 12. Germline-derived CDR1 and CDR2 are KGHSH and LQKENI. The CDR3 covers 15 residues. DNA of the CDR3: TGTGCCAGCTCCCCTGGACTAGCGGGAGTATTGGTTCAGTACTTC. Translated: CASSPGLAGVLVQYF. The whole variable domain, remainder taken from reference TRBV18 and TRBJ2-7, is NAGVMQNPRHLVRRRGQEARLRCSPMKGHSHVYWYRQLPEEGLKFMVYLQKENIIDESGMPKERFSAEFPKEGPSILRIQQVVRGDSAAYFCASSPGLAGVLVQYFGPGTRLTVT.

This clonotype has a count of ten or more. The chain couples TRBV9 to TRBJ2-5, with a weak D call TRBD2 (6 bases). The V end was cut by 5 bases, the J end by 5 bases, with 16 bases between. The CDR3 spans 14 residues. The germline CDR1 and CDR2 sequences are SGDLS and YYNGEE. The CDR3 protein is CASSPRLRGETQYF. In DNA form, the CDR3 reads TGTGCCAGCAGTCCTCGCTTACGGGGGGAGACCCAGTACTTC.

This clonotype was detected a few times. The genes are TRBV20-1 and TRBJ2-3, with 12 bases fitting TRBD2. V shed 5 bases and J 7 bases; nucleotides not matched to a gene: 10. This CDR3 has 15 residues. Germline V gives CDR1 DFQATT, CDR2 SNEGSKA (reference sequence). The CDR3 reads CSAGSLAGGPNTQYF. CDR3 DNA: TGCAGTGCTGGGAGTCTAGCGGGAGGGCCTAATACGCAGTATTTT.

This clonotype has ten or more counts. The chain couples TRBV5-5 to TRBJ2-7; 9 bases align to TRBD2. The length of the CDR3 is 16 residues. The germline V gene has CDR1 SGHKS and CDR2 YYEKEE (reference sequence). V dropped 3 bases and J dropped 6; count of bases not matched to a gene: 13. This CDR3 is CASSWTDLAGTAEQYF. The CDR3 DNA reads TGTGCCAGCAGCTGGACAGATCTAGCGGGAACCGCCGAGCAGTACTTC.

The sample holds a few counts of this clonotype. The genes are TRBV12-3 or TRBV12-4 and TRBJ1-5, with 7 bases that match TRBD1. Losses at the gene ends were 5 bases for V and 2 bases for J; bases not matched to a gene: 6. The CDR3 spans 15 residues. CDR3 nucleotides: TGTGCCAGCAGTCAGGGGGACTTCGGCAATCAGCCCCAGCATTTT. It codes for CASSQGDFGNQPQHF.

This clonotype was recorded a few times. V is TRBV4-3 and J is TRBJ2-2; 8 bases are a match to TRBD2. CDR1 and CDR2 (germline): LGHNA, YSLEER. With 0 bases clipped from V and 6 bases from J, the junction kept 12 bases outside the gene matches. This CDR3 comprises 18 residues. In DNA, the CDR3 is TGCGCCAGCAGCCAAGAATGGGTTTATCTAGCGGGCCCCGGGGAGCTGTTTTTT. Amino acids: CASSQEWVYLAGPGELFF.

This clonotype occurred many times. The chain carries TRBV27 and TRBJ2-4; D is possibly TRBD2 (5 bases). The V gene lost 0 bases and the J gene lost 3 bases, with 12 bases spanning the gap. This CDR3 has 16 residues. Germline-derived CDR1 and CDR2 are MNHEY and SMNVEV (reference sequence). CDR3 loop: CASSLSISEVKNIQYF. CDR3 DNA sequence: TGTGCCAGCAGTTTATCGATTAGCGAAGTCAAAAACATTCAGTACTTC.

This clonotype was observed once. A single base separates this from a much larger clone, so it may be a read error. The chain is built from TRBV27 and TRBJ2-2, with 9 nucleotides matching TRBD2. The CDR3 loop spans 19 amino acids. V shed 7 bases and J 4 bases; nucleotides not matched to a gene: 19. From germline, CDR1 is MNHEY and CDR2 SMNVEV (reference sequence). CDR3 residues: CASTRWFVSGSLGTGELFF. In DNA, the CDR3 is TGTGCCAGCACCCGATGGTTTGTTAGCGGGAGTTTGGGCACCGGGGAGCTGTTTTTT.

This clonotype was detected many times. The chain employs TRBV28 and TRBJ1-3; a possible D gene is TRBD1 (5 bases). The germline V gene has CDR1 MDHEN and CDR2 SYDVKM. Trimming pared 7 bases from V and 2 bases from J, leaving 12 bases between. CDR3 size: 14 residues. This chain's CDR3 is CASTRDSAGNTIYF. As DNA, the CDR3 is TGTGCCAGCACTCGAGACAGTGCTGGAAACACCATATATTTT.

This clonotype came up many times. The CDR3 nucleotides read TGTGCCAGCAGCTTGATTCTAGCGGGAGAGCAGTTCTTC. Its protein is CASSLILAGEQFF. This chain links TRBV5-4 with TRBJ2-1, with TRBD2 identical over 9 bases. Germline V gene data show CDR1 as SGHNT and CDR2 as YYREEE (reference sequence). The CDR3 runs 13 residues. J gave up 10 bases and V 1 base, and 3 bases lay outside the gene matches.

This clonotype was found many times. This sequence joins TRBV20-1 and TRBJ1-6; D possibly corresponds to TRBD1 (6 bases). Trimming stripped 3 bases from V and 9 bases from J, with 18 bases between. The CDR3 is 15 amino acids. The germline CDR1 and CDR2 sequences are DFQATT and SNEGSKA (reference sequence). In DNA form, the CDR3 reads TGCAGTGCTAGGGAGGGGGGCAGGGCGAGTTCACCCCTCCACTTT. It translates to CSAREGGRASSPLHF.

This clonotype was counted ten times or more. The chain has TRBV28 and TRBJ2-7; the match to TRBD2 covers 14 bases. V trimming: 2 bases; J trimming: 4 bases; junction bases outside the gene matches: 4. CDR1 and CDR2 (germline): MDHEN, SYDVKM. This CDR3 region has 16 residues. This CDR3 is CASSLPGTSGSYEQYF. As DNA, the CDR3 is TGTGCCAGCAGTTTACCCGGGACTAGCGGGAGTTACGAGCAGTACTTC.

A note on this clonotype: Just one base apart from a much larger clone, this may be a read error. The rearrangement uses TRBV28 and TRBJ2-7, with 9 bases identical to TRBD1. This CDR3 comprises 13 residues. Germline V gene data show CDR1 as MDHEN and CDR2 as SYDVKM. CDR3 residues: CVSSPGQGFGQYF. The CDR3 nucleotides read TGTGTCAGCAGCCCGGGACAGGGTTTTGGGCAGTACTTC.

The genes are TRBV12-3 or TRBV12-4 and TRBJ2-3, with 9 bases that match TRBD2. Trimming removed 2 bases from V and 1 base from J; junction bases left unmatched: 7. The CDR3 length is 17 residues. Here the CDR3 reads CASSLRLAGKGTDTQYF. The CDR3 region has the DNA TGTGCCAGCAGTTTACGGCTAGCGGGAAAGGGCACAGATACGCAGTATTTT.

This clonotype was seen many times. The V and J genes are TRBV15 and TRBJ2-1, with D perhaps TRBD1 (6 bases). The V and J ends lost 0 bases and 9 bases respectively, with 15 bases between them. CDR3 size: 15 residues. Germline CDR1 LNHNV, CDR2 YYDKDF (reference sequence). The chain's CDR3 is CATSRDPGDLGEQFF. CDR3 DNA sequence: TGTGCCACCAGCAGAGATCCAGGGGATTTAGGTGAGCAGTTCTTC.

This clonotype appeared many times. The chain has TRBV30 and TRBJ2-7, with 7 bases identical to TRBD1. The CDR3 consists of 15 residues. Germline V CDR1 and CDR2: GTSNPN, SVGIG (reference sequence). V was pared by 1 base and J by 1 base, with 7 bases of the junction left unmatched. CDR3 sequence: CAWSARDSDSYEQYF. Written as DNA, the CDR3 is TGTGCCTGGAGTGCCCGGGACAGTGATTCCTACGAGCAGTACTTC.